The T cell receptor beta chain under discussion was sequenced for a study of vaccination effects on CD4 cells after COVID-19 (dated by TCRdb to the early 2020s). Concerning the study at large: Post-vaccine samples across the study were collected a median of 72 days after the second dose, with a range of 14 to 241. The study compared SARS-CoV-2 spike-specific CD4+ TCR repertoires before and after mRNA vaccination in COVID-19 convalescent patients and infection-naive vaccine recipients. A total of roughly 9 COVID-19 convalescent patients and a few SARS-CoV-2-naive healthy vaccine recipients were included in the full study. Cultures from other donors in the study were sequenced using the Oncomine TCR Beta short-read assay on an Illumina iSeq 100. On the study overall, not on this receptor specifically: The study was limited by a small number of convalescent patients, and early post-infection timepoints were lacking. Both infection-induced and vaccine-induced clones contracted markedly at late post-vaccination timepoints, which is consistent with waning T cell responses. In healthy vaccine recipients, vaccine-induced clones were almost all SARS-CoV-2 mono-reactive, with only 1 of 255 being cross-reactive with common cold coronaviruses.

Libraries were constructed by the immunoSEQ multiplex PCR assay. TCR beta CDR3 sequencing was performed on DNA from the cultured, isolated CD4+ T cells. The study's own analysis went as follows. Non-productive TCR sequences were removed and reads were trimmed to the CDR3 region, keeping CDR3s of at least 7 amino acids. Antigen-specific clonotypes were identified with the MANAFEST web app by comparing expansion in peptide wells against reference cultures. For clones to be considered positive, expansion at FDR<0.05 versus reference and all other wells, an odds ratio above 5, and a frequency above 0.1% in two replicate wells were required. A clonotype was called cross-reactive if it was significantly expanded both in SARS-CoV-2 spike wells and in at least one common cold coronavirus spike condition. Levenshtein distance calculated with the stringdist R package was used to assess CDR3 similarity, and unrooted trees were constructed with ape in R 3.6.1. This is the immuneACCESS table as TCRdb keeps it, with only in-frame sequences that have V and J called. A part of the clones is gone; compared with another copy, unresolved V genes explain less than half, and the rest is unexplained. V and J calls and clone size come straight from that table; D and trimming were deduced from the DNA. Across this sample there are about 69,000 clones, with just under 75% seen only once. The ten largest make up roughly 1.6% of the sample.

Via the germline V gene, CDR1 is MGHDK and CDR2 SYGVNS. The junction carries 9 bases between V and J, which are trimmed by 8 bases and 4 bases respectively. CDR3 length: 12 amino acids, cysteine to phenylalanine. Only CDR3 DNA remains: 36 bases, in frame from the first base. To note about this clone: Its antigen specificity is not known. No base quality values were provided; no much bigger clone lies one nucleotide off.

In the ViraFEST assay, PBMC were stimulated with viral peptide pools, and TCR sequencing was then used to find antigen-specific CD4+ T cell clonotypes based on their expansion. After less than 13 days of culture, CD4+ T cells were isolated with the EasySep CD4+ T cell isolation kit. Participants received two doses of either the BNT162b2 or the mRNA-1273 mRNA SARS-CoV-2 vaccine. Healthy vaccine recipients had no prior SARS-CoV-2 infection, confirmed by negative nucleocapsid antibodies before and after vaccination. Each well held more than 1.5 million PBMC cultured in IMDM containing 5% human AB serum, 10 IU/ml IL-2 and gentamicin, along with roughly 10 ug/ml peptides. On days 3 and 7, half of the culture medium was replaced with fresh IL-2-containing medium. Unless otherwise noted, each peptide stimulation condition was cultured in triplicate wells. Using Ficoll-Paque Plus gradient centrifugation, PBMC were separated from whole blood and then either used fresh or cryopreserved at -140C. The spike proteins of SARS-CoV-2 and of the common cold coronaviruses HCoV-NL63, HCoV-OC43 and HCoV-229E were spanned by overlapping peptide pools. The QIAamp micro DNA kit was used to extract genomic DNA from the cultured CD4+ T cells.

Recombination linked TRBV25-1 to TRBJ1-5; the D region possibly corresponds to TRBD1 (6 bases align). This sequence originates from a human donor who received a COVID-19 vaccine. The source material was CD4+ T cells from PBMCs cultured with HCoV-229E spike peptides, sampled after COVID-19 vaccination. The sample's cell subset or site label, decoded: HCoV-229E spike overlapping peptide pool stimulation. The CDR3 has the sequence CASGRGNQPQHF. Read as DNA, the sequence is TGTGCCAGCGGTAGGGGGAATCAGCCCCAGCATTTT.